Below, 26 T cell receptor beta chains from the same sample are listed, as sequenced in a study of shared clonotypes between healthy human individuals. Repertoires were generated with immunoSEQ multiplex PCR, while TCRdb's copy carries only in-frame clones and drops some. The data contain millions of clones, around 95% of them singletons. The specimen sequenced was naive CD4+ T cells sorted from blood. The subset: CD45RA+ positively selected. These receptors were taken from a man younger than 30 in good health.

J is TRBJ2-3 and V is TRBV29-1; D assignment may be TRBD1 or TRBD2 (5 bases each). V was pared by 3 bases and J by 1 base, with 11 bases between. CDR1 is SQVTM, CDR2 ANQGSEA, per germline. This CDR3 comprises 14 residues. The CDR3 nucleotides are TGCAGCGTTGAGGCCAGGGAGCGCACAGATACGCAGTATTTT. It codes for CSVEARERTDTQYF.

This chain uses TRBV5-4 with TRBJ1-2, with 10 bases lining up with TRBD1. Trimming took 0 bases from V and 8 from J; bases not matched to a gene: 7. There are 15 residues in the CDR3. CDR1 SGHNT and CDR2 YYREEE come from the germline V gene (reference sequence). CDR3 coding DNA: TGTGCCAGCAGCTTGGTGGGACAGGGGTTCGACGGCTACACCTTC. Its translation is CASSLVGQGFDGYTF.

The rearrangement joins TRBV7-2 to TRBJ2-5, with TRBD2 matching over 8 bases. This CDR3 is 15 amino acids long. From germline, CDR1 is SGHTA and CDR2 FQGNSA. J gave up 3 bases and V 3 bases, and 6 bases lay outside the gene matches. For the CDR3, the DNA is TGTGCCAGCAGCTTGGACGGGAGGGTAGAAGAGACCCAGTACTTC. Its translation is CASSLDGRVEETQYF. The full variable domain, completed using reference TRBV7-2 and TRBJ2-5, is GAGVSQSPSNKVTEKGKDVELRCDPISGHTALYWYRQSLGQGLEFLIYFQGNSAPDKSGLPSDRFSAERTGGSVSTLTIQRTQQEDSAVYLCASSLDGRVEETQYFGPGTRLLVL.

The chain couples TRBV7-6 to TRBJ2-3; D is perhaps TRBD1 or TRBD2 (5 bases each). CDR1 is SGHVS and CDR2 is FNYEAQ in the germline V gene. This CDR3 has 14 residues. V lost 5 bases and J 2 bases, leaving 11 bases between the germline ends. The CDR3 coding sequence is TGTGCCAGCAGCCAGGGACGGATCACAGATACGCAGTATTTT. It yields the protein CASSQGRITDTQYF.

The chain is built from TRBV9 and TRBJ2-7; 8 bases are shared with TRBD2. V lost 2 bases, J lost 7 bases, and 11 bases stayed unmatched. CDR3 length: 15 residues. Germline CDR1 is SGDLS and CDR2 is YYNGEE. CDR3 nucleotides: TGTGCCAGCAGCGTCTCGAGCGGGAGAATAGAAGAGCAGTACTTC. It specifies CASSVSSGRIEEQYF.

The chain combines TRBV9 with TRBJ2-7; a weak D match, TRBD1 (5 bases). Trimming cost V 0 bases and J 5 bases, with 9 bases left between them. Germline V gene sequence: CDR1 SGDLS, CDR2 YYNGEE. CDR3 length: 13 residues. CDR3 nucleotides: TGTGCCAGCAGCGTAGCTCCAGGGAACGAGCAGTACTTC. It codes for CASSVAPGNEQYF.

The genes are TRBV2 and TRBJ2-7; weak D call: TRBD1 (7 bases). The CDR3 is made up of 17 amino acids. V lost 4 bases, J lost 6 bases, and 25 bases lay in between. The germline CDR1 and CDR2 sequences are SNHLY and FYNNEI. CDR3 sequence: CASSVKGGVGKAGEQYF. CDR3 DNA: TGTGCCAGCAGTGTTAAAGGGGGCGTCGGGAAAGCGGGCGAGCAGTACTTC.

This chain connects TRBV7-2 to TRBJ2-7; D unclear. The germline gives CDR1 SGHTA, CDR2 FQGNSA. V was cut by 2 bases and J by 5 bases, with 13 bases left in between. CDR3 length: 14 amino acids. The DNA for the CDR3 is TGTGCCAGCAGCTTAAGGTTTGCGCCCAACGAGCAGTACTTC. Protein sequence: CASSLRFAPNEQYF. The full variable domain, with the rest looked up from reference TRBV7-2 and TRBJ2-7, is GAGVSQSPSNKVTEKGKDVELRCDPISGHTALYWYRQSLGQGLEFLIYFQGNSAPDKSGLPSDRFSAERTGGSVSTLTIQRTQQEDSAVYLCASSLRFAPNEQYFGPGTRLTVT.

This chain connects TRBV10-3 to TRBJ1-2; no definite D call. This CDR3 spans 13 amino acids. Trimming took 8 bases from V and 8 from J, leaving 18 bases between them. CDR1 is ENHRY and CDR2 is SYGVKD in the germline V gene. In nucleotides, the CDR3 is TGTGCCATCGGAACTTTGGACGGAGGCGGCTACACCTTC. It translates to CAIGTLDGGGYTF.

The chain recombines TRBV7-3 with TRBJ2-7; D may correspond to TRBD1 or TRBD2 (5 bases each). With 2 bases removed from V and 2 bases from J, the gap between germline ends came to 13 bases. The CDR3 has 15 residues. Germline V lookup: CDR1 SGHTA, CDR2 FQGTGA. CDR3 amino acids: CASSLESGGPYEQYF. For the CDR3, the DNA is TGTGCCAGCAGCTTAGAATCTGGGGGACCCTACGAGCAGTACTTC.

V is TRBV27 and J is TRBJ2-1, with TRBD2 identical over 10 bases. The CDR3 has 14 amino acids. V gave up 5 bases and J gave up 15 bases; unmatched junction bases: 13. The germline V gene encodes CDR1 MNHEY and CDR2 SMNVEV (reference sequence). CDR3 nucleotide sequence: TGTGCCAGCAGTCCCGCGGGACTAGCGCGAGGGTCGTTCTTC. This translates into CASSPAGLARGSFF.

This clone was detected once. V gene TRBV30 combines with J gene TRBJ2-3, with a tentative D call TRBD1 (6 bases). Germline CDR1 is GTSNPN and CDR2 is SVGIG (reference sequence). Trimming stripped 0 bases from V and 2 bases from J, with 9 bases between. CDR3 length equals 14 residues. The DNA for the CDR3 is TGTGCCTGGAGTGTAGGACAGTCCACAGATACGCAGTATTTT. This codes for CAWSVGQSTDTQYF.

This clone was found once. The chain couples TRBV29-1 to TRBJ1-1; D possibly corresponds to TRBD1 (5 bases). Trimming removed 6 bases at V and 10 bases at J, with 15 bases between. Germline V CDR1 and CDR2: SQVTM, ANQGSEA. This CDR3 contains 11 residues. The CDR3 spells CSVAGAKGAFF. The CDR3 DNA sequence: TGCAGCGTCGCCGGGGCCAAGGGAGCTTTCTTT. Full variable domain (remainder filled in from reference TRBV29-1 and TRBJ1-1): SAVISQKPSRDICQRGTSLTIQCQVDSQVTMMFWYRQQPGQSLTLIATANQGSEATYESGFVIDKFPISRPNLTFSTLTVSNMSPEDSSIYLCSVAGAKGAFFGQGTRLTVV.

This clone was recorded once. J is TRBJ1-5 and V is TRBV21-1. TRBV21-1 is noted as a pseudogene. The CDR3 contains 14 residues. CDR3 residues: CASSKGGSNQPQHF. The CDR3 DNA reads as TGTGCCAGCAGCAAGGGGGGTTCCAATCAGCCCCAGCATTTT.

The V call is TRBV28, the J call TRBJ2-3; 12 bases match TRBD2. J lost 0 bases, V lost 4 bases, and 2 bases had no gene match. CDR3 length: 16 amino acids. Germline CDR1 and CDR2: MDHEN and SYDVKM. The chain's CDR3 is CASSSGLAGSTDTQYF. CDR3 nucleotide sequence: TGTGCCAGCAGTTCCGGACTAGCGGGGAGCACAGATACGCAGTATTTT.

CDR3 bases: TGTGCCAGTAGTATAGGCAACAGGGAAACTGAAGCTTTCTTT. Protein product: CASSIGNRETEAFF. The chain carries TRBV19 and TRBJ1-1; D is perhaps TRBD1 (6 bases). The CDR3 is 14 amino acids. Germline lookup yields CDR1 LNHDA and CDR2 SQIVND (reference sequence). V lost 1 base and J 5 bases, leaving 11 bases between the germline ends.

The chain has TRBV6-5 and TRBJ1-2; D gene uncertain. Germline V gene lookup returns CDR1 MNHEY and CDR2 SVGAGI. Trimming took off 5 bases at V and 4 bases at J, with 14 bases between the two ends. This CDR3 comprises 14 residues. The CDR3 here is CASSLDGSSYGYTF. Written as DNA, the CDR3 is TGTGCCAGCAGTCTCGACGGGTCGAGCTATGGCTACACCTTC.

V and J are TRBV5-4 and TRBJ2-2; D is perhaps TRBD1 or TRBD2 (5 bases each). The CDR3 is made up of 16 amino acids. CDR1 is SGHNT and CDR2 is YYREEE in the germline V gene (reference sequence). V lost 4 bases and J lost 5, with 18 bases in between. Here the CDR3 reads CASSPASEGKTGELFF. DNA for the CDR3: TGTGCCAGCAGCCCGGCATCTGAGGGGAAGACCGGGGAGCTGTTTTTT. The full variable domain, in which reference TRBV5-4 and TRBJ2-2 provide the parts outside the CDR3, is ETGVTQSPTHLIKTRGQQVTLRCSSQSGHNTVSWYQQALGQGPQFIFQYYREEENGRGNFPPRFSGLQFPNYSSELNVNALELDDSALYLCASSPASEGKTGELFFGEGSRLTVL.

As concerns this clone: Distinct nucleotide sequences in the sample also encode this CDR3. The V and J genes are TRBV10-3 and TRBJ2-7; unclear D gene. The germline V gene encodes CDR1 ENHRY and CDR2 SYGVKD. The V end was cut by 6 bases, the J end by 0 bases, with 6 bases between. There are 12 residues in the CDR3. CDR3 nucleotides: TGTGCCATCAGAGGTAGCTCCTACGAGCAGTACTTC. It specifies CAIRGSSYEQYF.

J is TRBJ2-3 and V is TRBV7-9, with D possibly being TRBD1 or TRBD2 (7 bases each). Germline V gene data show CDR1 as SEHNR and CDR2 as FQNEAQ (reference sequence). The CDR3 loop spans 15 amino acids. V lost 5 bases, J lost 5 bases, and 17 bases lay in between. This CDR3 is CASSPGRGQGDTQYF. The CDR3 DNA is TGTGCCAGCAGCCCAGGGAGGGGGCAAGGAGATACGCAGTATTTT.

The chain has TRBV6-1 and TRBJ1-1; no definite D call. The V gene's germline CDR1 is MNHNS and CDR2 SASEGT. The V end lost 7 bases, the J end lost 7 bases, and 7 bases lay between the germline ends. The CDR3 spans 10 residues. CDR3 sequence reads: CASMRIEAFF. As DNA, the CDR3 is TGTGCCAGCATGAGAATTGAAGCTTTCTTT.

The gene calls are TRBV6-1 and TRBJ2-3; no clear D. The CDR3 length is 14 residues. Germline loops: CDR1 MNHNS, CDR2 SASEGT. Trimming took off 6 bases at V and 0 bases at J, with 10 bases between the two ends. CDR3 DNA sequence: TGTGCCAGCAGAAAAGGGCTGAGCACAGATACGCAGTATTTT. Its protein is CASRKGLSTDTQYF.

This chain connects TRBV5-1 to TRBJ2-3; no clear D gene. The CDR3 contains 15 residues. CDR1 and CDR2 from the germline V gene are SGHRS and YFSETQ. Trimming removed 4 bases from V and 0 bases from J, with 12 bases in between. The CDR3, as DNA: TGCGCCAGCAGCATACGTGCCGGTAGCACAGATACGCAGTATTTT. This encodes CASSIRAGSTDTQYF. Supplemented by reference TRBV5-1 and TRBJ2-3, the full variable domain reads KAGVTQTPRYLIKTRGQQVTLSCSPISGHRSVSWYQQTPGQGLQFLFEYFSETQRNKGNFPGRFSGRQFSNSRSEMNVSTLELGDSALYLCASSIRAGSTDTQYFGPGTRLTVL.

This clone was found once. The V gene is TRBV30, the J gene TRBJ1-5; weak D call: TRBD1 (6 bases). The germline V gene has CDR1 GTSNPN and CDR2 SVGIG (reference sequence). V lost 2 bases to trimming and J lost 3 bases, with 14 bases between them. The CDR3 contains 15 residues. This CDR3 is CAWSIRGGINQPQHF. The CDR3 DNA is TGTGCCTGGAGTATTAGGGGGGGGATCAATCAGCCCCAGCATTTT.

The rearrangement links TRBV19 to TRBJ1-6; 7 bases align to TRBD1. The CDR3 spans 13 residues. The germline CDR1 and CDR2 sequences are LNHDA and SQIVND (reference sequence). V lost 6 bases to trimming and J lost 10 bases; unmatched junction nucleotides: 6. The DNA for the CDR3 is TGTGCCAGTAGGGACAGGTACCAATCACCCCTCCACTTT. It yields the protein CASRDRYQSPLHF.

This chain connects TRBV5-4 to TRBJ2-1, with TRBD2 matching over 8 bases. V shed 0 bases, J shed 6 bases, and the junction held 5 bases outside the gene matches. The CDR3 loop spans 15 amino acids. Germline V lookup: CDR1 SGHNT, CDR2 YYREEE (reference sequence). The chain's CDR3 is CASSLESGSGNEQFF. DNA for the CDR3: TGTGCCAGCAGCTTGGAAAGCGGGAGCGGCAATGAGCAGTTCTTC.